One sample yielded the 23 T cell receptor beta chains listed below, sequenced in a study of identical twins. MiXCR, run by TCRdb on the 5' RACE reads, gives a single entry per CDR3 protein. The table lists some 440,000 distinct CDR3 sequences, about 24% of them singletons. The same sample was also used in a study of T cells expressing NK-cell markers.

The sequencing input was CD4+ T cells sorted from blood. These receptors were taken from a woman aged 18-29 years in good health.

This clonotype has a single count. The chain links TRBV27 to TRBJ2-6; D not resolved. CDR1 and CDR2 (germline): MNHEY, SMNVEV (reference sequence). The CDR3 is 14 amino acids. Deletions cut 8 bases from V and 0 bases from J, with 8 bases between. CDR3 loop: CASCKASGANVLTF. The CDR3 region has the DNA TGTGCCAGCTGTAAGGCCTCTGGGGCCAACGTCCTGACTTTC. Combining the CDR3 with reference TRBV27 and TRBJ2-6 gives the whole variable domain EAQVTQNPRYLITVTGKKLTVTCSQNMNHEYMSWYRQDPGLGLRQIYYSMNVEVTDKGDVPEGYKVSRKEKRNFPLILESPSPNQTSLYFCASCKASGANVLTFGAGSRLTVL.

This sequence joins TRBV29-1 and TRBJ2-5; D call uncertain. Looked up from germline, CDR1 is SQVTM and CDR2 is ANQGSEA. Trimming left V 7 bases short and J 4 bases short, with 13 bases between. This CDR3 comprises 12 residues. This CDR3 is CSGGQFGETQYF. CDR3 nucleotides: TGCAGCGGCGGTCAATTCGGAGAGACCCAGTACTTC.

This clonotype was found many times. V and J are TRBV20-1 and TRBJ2-7; 8 bases match TRBD2. Germline V CDR1 and CDR2: DFQATT, SNEGSKA (reference sequence). The CDR3 is made up of 12 amino acids. Trimming cost V 6 bases and J 3 bases; bases outside gene matches: 4. The CDR3 DNA reads TGCAGTGCCGAGGGACTAGGCTACGAGCAGTACTTC. It encodes CSAEGLGYEQYF.

There are a few counts of this clonotype. J is TRBJ2-1 and V is TRBV12-3 or TRBV12-4, with a possible D match to TRBD1 (5 bases). The CDR3 length is 17 residues. V was cut by 6 bases and J by 3 bases, with 21 bases left in between. CDR3: CASSPQGFVGGYNEQFF. The CDR3 DNA reads TGTGCCAGCAGCCCCCAGGGATTTGTCGGTGGCTACAATGAGCAGTTCTTC.

This clonotype was counted many times. The chain joins TRBV5-1 to TRBJ2-3, with 14 bases lining up with TRBD2. The CDR3 consists of 16 residues. Trimming cost V 4 bases and J 8 bases; bases outside gene matches: 9. Germline CDR1 SGHRS, CDR2 YFSETQ. The CDR3 loop reads CASSPQTSGGAVTQYF. CDR3 DNA sequence: TGCGCCAGCAGCCCACAGACTAGCGGGGGGGCAGTTACGCAGTATTTT.

The V gene is TRBV20-1, the J gene TRBJ1-1; tentative D call: TRBD1 (6 bases). Deletions cut 6 bases from V and 6 bases from J, with 17 bases between. The CDR3 is 13 residues long. CDR1 and CDR2 (germline): DFQATT, SNEGSKA (reference sequence). The CDR3 bases are TGCAGTGCAGCAGGGGATCGGGATTCTGAAGCTTTCTTT. As protein: CSAAGDRDSEAFF.

V usage is TRBV12-3 or TRBV12-4 and J usage is TRBJ2-1; no definite D call. This CDR3 spans 15 amino acids. The ends were cut back, 6 bases at V and 9 bases at J, with 21 bases in the middle. The CDR3 spells CASRLWTREMGEQFF. The CDR3 DNA follows: TGTGCCAGCAGGCTTTGGACCCGAGAAATGGGTGAGCAGTTCTTC.

The gene calls are TRBV6-5 and TRBJ1-3; D not certain. V was cut by 4 bases and J by 8 bases, with 6 bases left in between. Germline V CDR1 and CDR2: MNHEY, SVGAGI. The CDR3 runs to 11 residues. CDR3 nucleotides: TGTGCCAGCAGTTCGTTAGACACCATATATTTT. Amino acids: CASSSLDTIYF.

This clonotype was recorded a few times. The gene calls are TRBV10-3 and TRBJ1-1; a possible D gene is TRBD1 (5 bases). Trimming took 0 bases from V and 1 from J, leaving 9 bases between them. Germline V gives CDR1 ENHRY, CDR2 SYGVKD. CDR3 length: 15 amino acids. The CDR3 protein is CAISESEGANTEAFF. In DNA, the CDR3 is TGTGCCATCAGTGAGTCAGAAGGGGCGAACACTGAAGCTTTCTTT.

This clonotype was counted many times. The chain carries TRBV7-9 and TRBJ1-1; D is perhaps TRBD1 (5 bases). Per the germline V gene, CDR1 is SEHNR and CDR2 is FQNEAQ (reference sequence). V was shortened by 0 bases and J by 9 bases, with 11 bases between the two germline ends. The length of the CDR3 is 13 residues. DNA for the CDR3: TGTGCCAGCAGCTTAGCGGACACCCAAAAAGCTTTCTTT. Its protein is CASSLADTQKAFF.

Written as DNA, the CDR3 is TGTGCCAGCAGCCACCATAGCGGGGGGGTTCACAATGAGCAGTTCTTC. This sequence encodes CASSHHSGGVHNEQFF. This chain connects TRBV3-1 to TRBJ2-1, with 11 bases aligning to TRBD2. From germline, CDR1 is LGHDT and CDR2 YNNKEL (reference sequence). The V gene end was trimmed by 3 bases and the J gene end by 5 bases; junction bases not matched to a gene: 6. CDR3 length: 16 amino acids.

This clonotype appeared a few times. V and J are TRBV12-3 or TRBV12-4 and TRBJ1-2; D possibly corresponds to TRBD1 (5 bases). The CDR3 length is 13 residues. Trimming pared 11 bases from V and 4 bases from J, leaving 17 bases between. This chain's CDR3 is CAGSRSGAYGYTF. The CDR3 DNA sequence: TGTGCCGGTTCGCGGAGTGGGGCCTATGGCTACACCTTC.

Points on this clonotype: The junction and the germline gene differ at one end; a read error may be behind it. The chain has TRBV5-6 and TRBJ2-2; D not resolved. There are 13 residues in the CDR3. CDR1 SGHDT and CDR2 YYEEEE come from the germline V gene. This CDR3 is CASGFGPPGELFF. The CDR3 DNA is TGTGCCAGCGGCTTCGGGCCCCCCGGGGAGCTGTTTTTT.

The genes are TRBV6-5 and TRBJ1-2; D remains ambiguous. Deletions cut 0 bases from V and 3 bases from J, with 11 bases between. From germline, CDR1 is MNHEY and CDR2 SVGAGI. The CDR3 sequence is 15 residues long. The CDR3 spells CASSYSIRADYGYTF. CDR3 bases: TGTGCCAGCAGTTACTCGATACGGGCGGACTATGGCTACACCTTC.

This clonotype was seen more than once but under ten times. The chain is built from TRBV7-2 and TRBJ2-1, with D uncertain. Germline assignment: CDR1 SGHTA and CDR2 FQGNSA. The V end was cut by 0 bases, the J end by 3 bases, with 12 bases between. The CDR3 consists of 16 residues. The CDR3 sequence is CASSLALVTVYNEQFF. CDR3 DNA: TGTGCCAGCAGCTTAGCGCTAGTAACGGTCTACAATGAGCAGTTCTTC.

This clonotype was found a few times. CDR3 loop: CASSQAVTAGATGELFF. The CDR3 DNA sequence: TGTGCCAGCAGCCAAGCAGTTACAGCGGGGGCCACCGGGGAGCTGTTTTTT. The rearrangement joins TRBV4-2 to TRBJ2-2; 8 bases align to TRBD2. The CDR3 sequence is 17 residues long. The germline V gene has CDR1 LGHNA and CDR2 YNFKEQ. The trim removed 1 base at V and 4 bases at J, leaving 8 bases unmatched.

The table lists this clonotype with a few counts. The chain has TRBV9 and TRBJ2-1, with D possibly TRBD2 on 7 matching bases. With 6 bases removed from V and 7 bases from J, the gap between germline ends came to 20 bases. This CDR3 contains 15 residues. Germline V gene data show CDR1 as SGDLS and CDR2 as YYNGEE. The CDR3 loop reads CASNPRGAKLNEQFF. The CDR3 nucleotides are TGTGCCAGCAACCCACGGGGGGCCAAACTAAATGAGCAGTTCTTC.

The CDR3 reads CASNEAQGGGEKLFF. The CDR3 nucleotides are TGTGCCAGCAACGAAGCTCAGGGAGGAGGAGAAAAACTGTTTTTT. The rearrangement joins TRBV2 to TRBJ1-4; D is possibly TRBD1 (5 bases). CDR1 is SNHLY and CDR2 is FYNNEI in the germline V gene. The V gene lost 7 bases and the J gene lost 8 bases, with 20 bases spanning the gap. The length of the CDR3 is 15 residues. Full variable domain (missing parts from reference TRBV2 and TRBJ1-4): EPEVTQTPSHQVTQMGQEVILRCVPISNHLYFYWYRQILGQKVEFLVSFYNNEISEKSEIFDDQFSVERPDGSNFTLKIRSTKLEDSAMYFCASNEAQGGGEKLFFGSGTQLSVL.

Only a few counts were recorded for this clonotype. The V gene is TRBV6-5, the J gene TRBJ2-4, with D uncertain. The CDR3 covers 15 residues. Looked up from germline, CDR1 is MNHEY and CDR2 is SVGAGI. Trimming stripped 0 bases from V and 0 bases from J, with 6 bases between. Here the CDR3 DNA reads TGTGCCAGCAGTTACTCTAAGAAAGCCAAAAACATTCAGTACTTC. It yields the protein CASSYSKKAKNIQYF.

This clonotype was seen a few times. This chain joins TRBV29-1 and TRBJ1-2, with D possibly matching TRBD1 (5 bases). The germline V and J ends were trimmed by 3 bases and 8 bases, with 13 bases remaining between them. Germline assignment: CDR1 SQVTM and CDR2 ANQGSEA. CDR3 length: 12 residues. The CDR3 region has the DNA TGCAGCGTTGATCCGGATCGGGGGGGCTACACCTTC. As protein: CSVDPDRGGYTF. Full variable domain (remainder filled in from reference TRBV29-1 and TRBJ1-2): SAVISQKPSRDICQRGTSLTIQCQVDSQVTMMFWYRQQPGQSLTLIATANQGSEATYESGFVIDKFPISRPNLTFSTLTVSNMSPEDSSIYLCSVDPDRGGYTFGSGTRLTVV.

This clonotype was seen only a few times. The genes are TRBV21-1 and TRBJ1-2; whether TRBD1, the table's D call, matches the DNA was not checked. TRBV21-1 is recorded as a pseudogene. This CDR3 spans 15 amino acids. The CDR3 sequence is CASSLRRGRGDGYTF. The CDR3 DNA follows: TGTGCCAGCAGCCTAAGGAGGGGACGGGGAGATGGCTACACCTTC.

The DNA for the CDR3 is TGTGCCAGCAGCGCGAGGACAGCCTACAATGAGCAGTTCTTC. Amino acids: CASSARTAYNEQFF. The gene calls are TRBV7-2 and TRBJ2-1; a possible D gene is TRBD1 (6 bases). Germline V gives CDR1 SGHTA, CDR2 FQGNSA. The V end was cut by 5 bases, the J end by 2 bases, with 10 bases between. The CDR3 spans 14 residues.

A few counts support this clonotype. V usage is TRBV5-1 and J usage is TRBJ2-3, with 9 bases that match TRBD1. This CDR3 comprises 16 residues. The junction had 11 bases not matched to a gene; V was cut back by 3 bases and J by 6 bases. Per germline, CDR1 SGHRS and CDR2 YFSETQ. The CDR3 DNA sequence: TGCGCCAGCAGCTCGGTGGGACAGGGTCATCGCGATACGCAGTATTTT. Its translation: CASSSVGQGHRDTQYF.